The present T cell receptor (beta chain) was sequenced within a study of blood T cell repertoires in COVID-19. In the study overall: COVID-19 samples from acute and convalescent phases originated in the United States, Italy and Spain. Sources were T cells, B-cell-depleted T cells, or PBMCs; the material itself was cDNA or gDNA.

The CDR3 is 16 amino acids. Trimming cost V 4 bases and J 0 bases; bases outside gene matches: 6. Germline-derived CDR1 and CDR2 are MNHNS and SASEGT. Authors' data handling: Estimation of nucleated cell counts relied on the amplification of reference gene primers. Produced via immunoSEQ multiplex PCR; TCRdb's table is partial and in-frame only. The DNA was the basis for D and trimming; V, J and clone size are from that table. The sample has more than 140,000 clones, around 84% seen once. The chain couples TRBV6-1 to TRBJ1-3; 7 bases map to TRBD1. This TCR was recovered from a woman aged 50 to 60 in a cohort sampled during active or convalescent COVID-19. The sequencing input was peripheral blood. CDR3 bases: TGTGCCAGCAGTGGGGCAGGGGGGTCCTCTGGAAACACCATATATTTT. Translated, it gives CASSGAGGSSGNTIYF.